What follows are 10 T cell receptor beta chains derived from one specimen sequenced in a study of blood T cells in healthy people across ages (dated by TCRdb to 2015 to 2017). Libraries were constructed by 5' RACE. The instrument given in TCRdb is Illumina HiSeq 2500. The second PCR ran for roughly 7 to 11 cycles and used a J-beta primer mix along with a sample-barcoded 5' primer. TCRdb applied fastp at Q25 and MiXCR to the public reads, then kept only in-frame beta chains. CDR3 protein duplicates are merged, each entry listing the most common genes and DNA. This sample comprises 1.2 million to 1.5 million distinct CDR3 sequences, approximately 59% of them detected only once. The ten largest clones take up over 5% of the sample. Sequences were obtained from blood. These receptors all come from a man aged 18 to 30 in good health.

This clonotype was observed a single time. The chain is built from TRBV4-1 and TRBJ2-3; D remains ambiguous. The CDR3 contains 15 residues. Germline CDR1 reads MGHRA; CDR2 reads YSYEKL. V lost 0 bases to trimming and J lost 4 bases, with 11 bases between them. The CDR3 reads CASSQDGPTSDTQYF. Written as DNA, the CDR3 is TGCGCCAGCAGCCAAGACGGACCGACCTCAGATACGCAGTATTTT.

The CDR3 here is CATQMGDRVSETQYF. DNA for the CDR3: TGTGCCACCCAAATGGGGGACAGGGTTTCGGAGACCCAGTACTTC. The genes are TRBV7-2 and TRBJ2-5; 9 nucleotides match TRBD1. In germline, CDR1 is SGHTA, CDR2 FQGNSA. The CDR3 is 15 amino acids. V lost 10 bases and J lost 5; bases outside the gene matches: 14.

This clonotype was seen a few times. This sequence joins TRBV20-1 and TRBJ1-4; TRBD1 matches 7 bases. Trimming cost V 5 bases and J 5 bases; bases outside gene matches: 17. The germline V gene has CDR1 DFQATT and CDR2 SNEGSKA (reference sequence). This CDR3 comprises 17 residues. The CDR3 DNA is TGCAGTGCTGGAGTGACAGGGCGCGTGCTTGTGAATGAAAAACTGTTTTTT. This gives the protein CSAGVTGRVLVNEKLFF.

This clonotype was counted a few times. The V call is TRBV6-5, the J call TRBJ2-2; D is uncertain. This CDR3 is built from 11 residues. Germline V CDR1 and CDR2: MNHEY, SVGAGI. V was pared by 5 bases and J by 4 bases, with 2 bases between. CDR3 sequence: CASSRTGELFF. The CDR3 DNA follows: TGTGCCAGCAGTCGCACCGGGGAGCTGTTTTTT.

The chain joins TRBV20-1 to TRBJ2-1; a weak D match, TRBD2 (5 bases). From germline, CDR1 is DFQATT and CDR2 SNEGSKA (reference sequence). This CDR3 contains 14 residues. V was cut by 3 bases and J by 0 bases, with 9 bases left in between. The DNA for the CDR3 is TGCAGTGCTAGTCCGGGGAGCTCCTACAATGAGCAGTTCTTC. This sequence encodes CSASPGSSYNEQFF.

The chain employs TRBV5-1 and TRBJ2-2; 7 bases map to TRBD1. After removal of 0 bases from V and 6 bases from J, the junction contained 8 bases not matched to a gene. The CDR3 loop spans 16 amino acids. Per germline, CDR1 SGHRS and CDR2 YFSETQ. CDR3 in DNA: TGCGCCAGCAGCTTGGTTAACGACAGGGCGGCCGGGGAGCTGTTTTTT. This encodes CASSLVNDRAAGELFF.

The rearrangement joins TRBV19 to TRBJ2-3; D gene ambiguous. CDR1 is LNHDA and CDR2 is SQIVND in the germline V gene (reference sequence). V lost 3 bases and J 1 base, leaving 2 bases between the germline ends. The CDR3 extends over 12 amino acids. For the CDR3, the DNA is TGTGCCAGTAGTATCCGCACAGATACGCAGTATTTT. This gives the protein CASSIRTDTQYF. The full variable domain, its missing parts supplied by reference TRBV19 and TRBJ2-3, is DGGITQSPKYLFRKEGQNVTLSCEQNLNHDAMYWYRQDPGQGLRLIYYSQIVNDFQKGDIAEGYSVSREKKESFPLTVTSAQKNPTAFYLCASSIRTDTQYFGPGTRLTVL.

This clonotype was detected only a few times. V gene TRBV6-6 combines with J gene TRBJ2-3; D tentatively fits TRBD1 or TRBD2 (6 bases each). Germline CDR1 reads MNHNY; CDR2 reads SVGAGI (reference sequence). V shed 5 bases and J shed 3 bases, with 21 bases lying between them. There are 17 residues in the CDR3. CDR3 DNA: TGTGCCAGCAGTAACCCCTACGGGGGCAAGGTGACAGATACGCAGTATTTT. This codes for CASSNPYGGKVTDTQYF.

The CDR3 nucleotides are TGTGCCACCAGCTCCGAGAGGTATCAGCCCCAGCATTTT. Its protein product is CATSSERYQPQHF. V is TRBV15 and J is TRBJ1-5; D remains ambiguous. Germline CDR1 LNHNV, CDR2 YYDKDF (reference sequence). The CDR3 has 13 amino acids. V was cut by 5 bases and J by 5 bases, with 10 bases left in between.

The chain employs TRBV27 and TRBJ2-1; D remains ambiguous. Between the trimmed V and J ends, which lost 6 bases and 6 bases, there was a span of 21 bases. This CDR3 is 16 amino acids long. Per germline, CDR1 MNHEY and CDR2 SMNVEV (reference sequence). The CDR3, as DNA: TGTGCCAGCAGCCCTAGAAAGGGCCAAAGTAGCAATGAGCAGTTCTTC. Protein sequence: CASSPRKGQSSNEQFF.